The 22 T cell receptor delta chains listed next were all sequenced from one sample in a study of gamma-delta T cells after stem cell transplantation (dated by TCRdb to 2016 to 2017). Library creation used RT-PCR. The listed sequencing device is Illumina MiSeq. TCRdb reprocessed the public reads with the caller CATT; rows with the same DNA were merged afterwards. This sample has about 5,700 delta-chain clones in its table, and less than 2.5% of those were observed once. Clones ranked in the top ten supply roughly a fifth of the sample. The specimen sequenced was gamma-delta T cells. Receptor source: a human donor. It is not recorded whose cells these are; they may come from a transplant donor.

This clone was detected a few times. J is TRDJ1 and V is TRDV2, with 12 bases identical to TRDD3. The ends lost 3 bases at V and 3 bases at J; junction bases unmatched: 7. The CDR3 contains 16 residues. Germline V gene lookup returns CDR1 GEAIGNYY and CDR2 EKD. CDR3 region: CACDSLLGDTADKLIF. In DNA form, the CDR3 reads TGTGCCTGTGACTCGTTACTGGGGGATACTGCCGATAAACTCATCTTT.

This clone turned up a few times. The translation of this DNA and the TCRdb protein of a much larger clone differ at residue 5, probably owing to a read error; the protein shown here is translated from the DNA. The gene calls are TRDV2 and TRDJ1; D is perhaps TRDD3 (6 bases). Germline loops: CDR1 GEAIGNYY, CDR2 EKD. The CDR3 length is 16 residues. V gave up 1 base and J gave up 2 bases, with 16 bases separating them. CDR3 DNA: TGTGCCTGTGACACGGTTGGGGGTCCTTGGACCGATAAACTCATCTTT. Protein: CACDTVGGPWTDKLIF.

Points on this clone: A far larger clone differs by one base, so this is likely a read error. The same CDR3 also results from other DNA sequences found in this sample. The chain combines TRDV2 with TRDJ1; 8 positions match TRDD3. The CDR3 contains 16 residues. Germline V gives CDR1 GEAIGNYY, CDR2 EKD. DNA for the CDR3: TGTGCCTGTGACACGCTGCTGGGGGAGGACACCGATAAACTCATCTTC. Protein sequence: CACDTLLGEDTDKLIF.

This clone is deemed medium-sized. Other DNA sequences within the sample encode an identical CDR3. The CDR3 bases are TGTGCCTGTGACACCGTTCTTCCCCCAGGTGGACTGGGGGATACGAGCGATAAACTCATCTTT. Translated: CACDTVLPPGGLGDTSDKLIF. V and J are TRDV2 and TRDJ1, with 13 bases lining up with TRDD3. The CDR3 is 21 residues long. V shed 0 bases, J shed 4 bases, and the junction held 19 bases outside the gene matches. Germline lookup yields CDR1 GEAIGNYY and CDR2 EKD.

A word on this clone: This DNA's translation differs at residue 5 from TCRdb's protein, which comes from a much larger clone; a read error is likely, and the protein shown is translated from the DNA. The rearrangement uses TRDV2 and TRDJ1; 11 positions match TRDD3. Germline V lookup: CDR1 GEAIGNYY, CDR2 EKD. V lost 3 bases to trimming and J lost 8 bases; unmatched junction nucleotides: 19. This CDR3 spans 18 amino acids. CDR3: CACDAVPRLGDKPLKLIF. Here the CDR3 DNA reads TGTGCCTGTGACGCCGTTCCCCGACTGGGGGATAAACCCTTAAAACTCATCTTT.

Comments on this clone: This may be a read error: a much more frequent sequence differs by one nucleotide. The V gene is TRDV2, the J gene TRDJ1, with TRDD3 identical over 11 bases. Germline values: CDR1 GEAIGNYY, CDR2 EKD. Trimming at V came to 5 bases and at J to 0 bases, leaving 28 bases not matched to a gene. CDR3 length: 23 amino acids. The CDR3 DNA is TGTGCCTGTGGCATCTTAGAGGTGGGGGATACGCGATCCCCACACCCCCACACCGATAAACTCATCTTT. As protein: CACGILEVGDTRSPHPHTDKLIF.

This clone has just a few counts. This probably arose from a read error, given a far larger clone one base away. Within the sample, other DNA sequences also encode this same CDR3. The chain's CDR3 is CACDSSAGGPSSWDTRQMFF. The CDR3 DNA is TGTGCCTGTGACAGCTCGGCTGGGGGCCCTAGCTCCTGGGACACTCGACAGATGTTTTTC. This rearrangement joins TRDV2 to TRDJ3, with 7 nucleotides matching TRDD3. There are 20 residues in the CDR3. The V gene's germline CDR1 is GEAIGNYY and CDR2 EKD.

This clone occurred a few times. This rearrangement joins TRDV2 to TRDJ1; 8 bases are shared with TRDD3. CDR1 is GEAIGNYY and CDR2 is EKD in the germline V gene. The CDR3 is 16 amino acids. V shed 3 bases, J shed 0 bases, and the junction held 8 bases outside the gene matches. CDR3 sequence (DNA): TGTGCCTGTGACCCCCTGGGGGACCCTCACACCGATAAACTCATCTTT. Amino acids: CACDPLGDPHTDKLIF.

Details on this clone: A read error is possible here, since a much larger clone lies one base away. This chain connects TRDV2 to TRDJ3, with 13 bases that match TRDD3. CDR3 length equals 22 residues. V lost 0 bases, J lost 0 bases, and 10 bases stayed unmatched. CDR1 is GEAIGNYY and CDR2 is EKD in the germline V gene. This CDR3 reads CACDTVLGDTLQNSWDTRQMFF. In nucleotides, the CDR3 is TGTGCCTGTGACACCGTACTGGGGGATACGCTTCAGAACTCCTGGGACACCCGACAGATGTTTTTC.

The rearrangement uses TRDV2 and TRDJ1; 13 bases line up with TRDD3. The CDR3 spans 18 residues. Germline CDR1 reads GEAIGNYY; CDR2 reads EKD. V dropped 0 bases and J dropped 4; count of bases not matched to a gene: 10. Here the CDR3 reads CACDTVSTGGYAGDKLIF. The CDR3 DNA is TGTGCCTGTGACACCGTTTCTACTGGGGGATACGCAGGCGATAAACTCATCTTT.

In its sample, this clone ranks as hyperexpanded (1% or more). At the DNA level, this CDR3 is encoded by other sequences in the same sample as well. This sequence joins TRDV2 and TRDJ1, with 13 bases lining up with TRDD3. Trimming at V came to 3 bases and at J to 0 bases, leaving 12 bases not matched to a gene. Germline V lookup: CDR1 GEAIGNYY, CDR2 EKD. The CDR3 loop spans 19 amino acids. CDR3 region: CACDAVLGDTLSNTDKLIF. The CDR3, as DNA: TGTGCCTGTGACGCTGTACTGGGGGATACGCTATCCAACACCGATAAACTCATCTTT.

As concerns this clone: A single base is all that separates this from a far larger clone, so a read error is likely. Other DNA sequences in the same sample also yield this CDR3. The rearrangement uses TRDV1 and TRDJ1, with a weak D call TRDD3 (8 bases). The CDR3 totals 26 residues. CDR1 is TSWWSYY and CDR2 is QGS in the germline V gene. The CDR3 protein is CALGEPTFLLVLGGRPSDLITDKLIF. As DNA, the CDR3 is TGTGCCCTTGGGGAACCAACCTTCCTCCTTGTACTGGGGGGCCGACCCTCAGACCTGATCACCGATAAACTCATCTTT.

This clone was counted only a few times. TCRdb shows a much larger clone's protein in place of this DNA's translation, and the two differ at residue 4, likely through a read error; the protein shown is translated from the DNA. This sequence joins TRDV2 and TRDJ1; the match to TRDD3 covers 10 bases. From germline, CDR1 is GEAIGNYY and CDR2 EKD. The V segment lost 5 bases and the J segment 0 bases; nucleotides outside the gene matches: 14. The CDR3 covers 18 residues. CDR3: CACGQLMGDTPYTDKLIF. CDR3 in DNA: TGTGCCTGTGGCCAGTTAATGGGGGATACCCCGTACACCGATAAACTCATCTTT.

In this sample, this clone turned up a few times. The chain is built from TRDV2 and TRDJ1; 13 positions match TRDD3. V was clipped by 4 bases and J by 0 bases; unmatched bases: 16. Germline CDR1 reads GEAIGNYY; CDR2 reads EKD. This CDR3 contains 20 residues. The CDR3 region is CACDFVLGDTQEEYTDKLIF. The CDR3 DNA reads as TGTGCCTGTGATTTCGTACTGGGGGATACGCAAGAAGAGTACACCGATAAACTCATCTTT.

This clone was counted only a few times. A single base separates this from a much larger clone, so it may be a read error. The same CDR3 also results from other DNA sequences found in this sample. This chain connects TRDV2 to TRDJ1, with 11 bases fitting TRDD3. The CDR3 totals 19 residues. Per the germline V gene, CDR1 is GEAIGNYY and CDR2 is EKD. The CDR3, as DNA: TGTGCCTGTGACACCTACTGGGGGATAAGTACTTCGAACACCGATAAACTCATTTTT. Its translation: CACDTYWGISTSNTDKLIF.

In this sample, this clone turned up a few times. For this DNA, TCRdb reports the protein of a much larger clone, which diverges at residue 6, most likely from a read error; the protein presented here is translated directly from the DNA. The V call is TRDV2, the J call TRDJ3, with 9 bases aligning to TRDD3. The CDR3 has 20 residues. V was pared by 1 base and J by 0 bases, with 9 bases of the junction left unmatched. Germline V gene sequence: CDR1 GEAIGNYY, CDR2 EKD. The CDR3 reads CACDTHSGGSSSWDTRQMFF. DNA of the CDR3: TGTGCCTGTGACACACACTCTGGGGGATCGAGCTCCTGGGACACCCGACAGATGTTTTTC.

Of note for this clone: TCRdb assigns this DNA the protein of a much larger clone, which departs from its translation at residue 15; this likely reflects a read error, and the protein shown comes from translating the DNA. The chain joins TRDV2 to TRDJ1; 9 bases match TRDD3. The germline V gene has CDR1 GEAIGNYY and CDR2 EKD. There are 19 residues in the CDR3. This CDR3 reads CACDTLGDAPTGFTEKLIF. The DNA for the CDR3 is TGTGCCTGTGACACGCTGGGGGATGCGCCTACGGGATTCACCGAAAAACTCATCTTT.

By share, this clone ranks as large. The sample has other DNA sequences that encode this CDR3 too. The gene calls are TRDV2 and TRDJ1, with TRDD3 matching over 9 bases. CDR1 is GEAIGNYY and CDR2 is EKD in the germline V gene. The CDR3 sequence is 15 residues long. The junction had 4 bases not matched to a gene; V was cut back by 0 bases and J by 3 bases. The CDR3 DNA reads as TGTGCCTGTGACACCGTAGGGGGATACTCCGATAAACTCATCTTT. This translates into CACDTVGGYSDKLIF.

This clone turned up a few times. The chain joins TRDV2 to TRDJ1, with 9 positions matching TRDD3. The V segment lost 2 bases and the J segment 0 bases; nucleotides outside the gene matches: 9. The germline CDR1 and CDR2 sequences are GEAIGNYY and EKD. CDR3 length: 17 residues. CDR3 loop: CACDNLGDPLYTDKLIF. The CDR3 DNA reads as TGTGCCTGTGACAATCTGGGGGATCCATTGTACACCGATAAACTCATCTTT.

This clone was seen more than once but under ten times. This probably arose from a read error, given a far larger clone one base away. Other DNA sequences in the same sample also yield this CDR3. The chain has TRDV2 and TRDJ1, with D perhaps TRDD3 (7 bases). CDR3 size: 20 residues. Germline-derived CDR1 and CDR2 are GEAIGNYY and EKD. V lost 0 bases, J lost 3 bases, and 28 bases lay in between. The CDR3, as DNA: TGTGCCTGTGACACCGTCCTTCCCACTTTGGGGGACACAGGACCCGATAAACTCATCTTT. Amino acids: CACDTVLPTLGDTGPDKLIF.

This clone was counted a few times. This DNA's translation and the protein TCRdb lists, from a much larger clone, do not match at residue 16, likely due to a read error; the protein shown is translated from the DNA. The chain recombines TRDV2 with TRDJ1; 12 bases are a match to TRDD3. Germline values: CDR1 GEAIGNYY, CDR2 EKD. With 0 bases clipped from V and 4 bases from J, the junction kept 20 bases outside the gene matches. The CDR3 consists of 21 residues. CDR3 bases: TGTGCCTGTGACACCCTACTGGGGGATACCCGGAAAGCGAAGGTCATCGATAAACTCATCTTT. Encoded protein: CACDTLLGDTRKAKVIDKLIF.

A word on this clone: A far larger clone is one nucleotide away, so this likely arose from a read error. Other DNA sequences in this sample translate to the same CDR3. The rearrangement uses TRDV2 and TRDJ1, with 7 bases matching TRDD3. This CDR3 contains 16 residues. From germline, CDR1 is GEAIGNYY and CDR2 EKD. The CDR3, as DNA: TGTGCCTGTGACACGGTGGGGGACATCGACACCTATAAACTCATCTTT. It is translated as CACDTVGDIDTYKLIF.